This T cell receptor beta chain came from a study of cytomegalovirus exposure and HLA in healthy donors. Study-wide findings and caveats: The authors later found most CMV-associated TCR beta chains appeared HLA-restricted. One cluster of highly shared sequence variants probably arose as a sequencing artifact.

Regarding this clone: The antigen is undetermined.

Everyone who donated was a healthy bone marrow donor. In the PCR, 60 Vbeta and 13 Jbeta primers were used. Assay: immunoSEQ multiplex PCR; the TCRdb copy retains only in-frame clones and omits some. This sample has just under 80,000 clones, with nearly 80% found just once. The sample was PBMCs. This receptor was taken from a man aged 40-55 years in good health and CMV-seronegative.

The CDR3 sequence is CASSSPAGAGNTQYF. The CDR3 DNA follows: TGTGCCAGCAGTTCCCCAGCGGGAGCAGGAAATACGCAGTATTTT. This sequence joins TRBV28 and TRBJ2-3, with TRBD2 matching over 8 bases. The V segment lost 4 bases and the J segment 7 bases; nucleotides outside the gene matches: 10. CDR3 length: 15 amino acids. Germline values: CDR1 MDHEN, CDR2 SYDVKM.